Listed below are T cell receptor beta chains from one sample, sequenced in a study of T cell responses to AZD1222 COVID-19 vaccine. Clones were read by immunoSEQ multiplex PCR, and TCRdb kept only the in-frame ones, dropping some. This repertoire shows just over 150,000 clones, 90% to 95% found once; its top ten account for roughly 1.6%. Sequences were derived from peripheral blood, sampled 28 days after the second AZD1222 dose. The receptors derive from an adult who received the AZD1222 COVID-19 vaccine. Both conserved end residues are part of each CDR3. Each record gives: V gene, J gene, D gene, clone size, CDR3 DNA, CDR3 protein. D genes are given only for firm matches. The listing skips clone size in some rows; elsewhere it reads once, few, many or a size class.

TRBV30	TRBJ2-3	TRBD2	NA	TGTGCCTGGAGTCGCGCTTTGTATGCTAGCGGGGTAGATACGCAGTATTTT	CAWSRALYASGVDTQYF
TRBV7-8	TRBJ2-3	TRBD2	NA	TGTGCCAGCAGCCCGAACCCGGCGGGGGGCACAGATACGCAGTATTTT	CASSPNPAGGTDTQYF
TRBV24-1	TRBJ2-3	TRBD1	NA	TGTGCCACCAGTCCCGGGACAGGGGGCGATACGCAGTATTTT	CATSPGTGGDTQYF
TRBV4-2	TRBJ1-2	NA	once	TGTGCCAGCAGCCAAGGGTCAGGAGGGACCTATGGCTACACCTTC	CASSQGSGGTYGYTF
TRBV5-1	TRBJ1-2	TRBD1	once	TGCGCCAGCAGCTCAGGGGGTGTTAACTATGGCTACACCTTC	CASSSGGVNYGYTF
TRBV2	TRBJ2-4	TRBD2	NA	TGTGCCAGCAGTGAGCGGATAGCGGGAGATTTAGCCAAAAACATTCAGTACTTC	CASSERIAGDLAKNIQYF
TRBV5-6	TRBJ2-3	NA	NA	TGTGCCAGCAGCTTTTTCCTAGATACGCAGTATTTT	CASSFFLDTQYF
TRBV18	TRBJ2-1	TRBD2	NA	TGTGCCAGCTCAAGCCGGACTAGCGGGAAAAGGGATGAGCAGTTCTTC	CASSSRTSGKRDEQFF
TRBV6-5	TRBJ2-7	NA	NA	TGTGCCAGCAGTCGACAGATCTGGGGCTACGAGCAGTACTTC	CASSRQIWGYEQYF
TRBV15	TRBJ1-5	TRBD1	NA	TGTGCCACCAGCAGAGATTTAGGGGGCGACCAGCCCCAGCATTTT	CATSRDLGGDQPQHF
TRBV6-5	TRBJ1-1	NA	NA	TGTGCCAGCAGTTACAGGGGTCCCACTGAAGCTTTCTTT	CASSYRGPTEAFF
TRBV11-3	TRBJ1-1	NA	NA	TGTGCCAGCAGCTTAGGATCAGACACTGAAGCTTTCTTT	CASSLGSDTEAFF
TRBV3-1/TRBV3-2	TRBJ2-7	TRBD2	NA	TGTGCCAGCAGCCAAGTCGAGCGGGGAACCTACGAGCAGTACTTC	CASSQVERGTYEQYF
TRBV20-1	TRBJ2-2	NA	NA	TGCAGTGCTCGTGGTGGGGGCCCCAACACCGGGGAGCTGTTTTTT	CSARGGGPNTGELFF
TRBV15	TRBJ1-1	NA	NA	TGTGCCACCAGCAGAGTGGCCACGAACACTGAAGCTTTCTTT	CATSRVATNTEAFF
TRBV30	TRBJ1-2	TRBD1	NA	TGTGCCTGGAGTGCCGGGACAGGCCTTAACTATGGCTACACCTTC	CAWSAGTGLNYGYTF
TRBV6-5	TRBJ2-3	NA	NA	TGTGCCAGCAGTTATAGCGGTACCAGCACAGATACGCAGTATTTT	CASSYSGTSTDTQYF
TRBV29-1	TRBJ1-1	NA	NA	TGCAGCGTTGGGAGGGTTGGGACTGAAGCTTTCTTT	CSVGRVGTEAFF
TRBV7-6	TRBJ1-4	NA	NA	TGTGCCAGCAGCGCCAGGGTCCCTAATGAAAAACTGTTTTTT	CASSARVPNEKLFF
TRBV27	TRBJ2-5	NA	NA	TGTGCCAGCTCAATCTCAGGGGGGGGGACCCAGTACTTC	CASSISGGGTQYF
TRBV7-6	TRBJ2-2	NA	NA	TGTGCCAGCAGCCACCCCGGTTCCCGGGGCACCGGGGAGCTGTTTTTT	CASSHPGSRGTGELFF
TRBV9	TRBJ2-1	NA	NA	TGTGCCAGCAGACCCATGGACAATGAGCAGTTCTTC	CASRPMDNEQFF
TRBV5-6	TRBJ1-6	NA	NA	TGTGCCAGCAGCTCCGGGGGCGCGTCTTCACCCCTCCACTTT	CASSSGGASSPLHF
TRBV29-1	TRBJ1-2	NA	NA	TGCAGCGTTGGGGAGGGCGGGTTAGGCGGCTACACCTTC	CSVGEGGLGGYTF
TRBV6-1	TRBJ1-5	NA	NA	TGTGCCAGCAGTGTATCAGTCGGAGGCAGGGATCAGCCCCAGCATTTT	CASSVSVGGRDQPQHF
TRBV7-9	TRBJ1-6	TRBD1	NA	TGTGCCAGCATGAAAGGGGACAGCACCAATTCACCCCTCCACTTT	CASMKGDSTNSPLHF
TRBV2	TRBJ2-6	TRBD1	NA	TGTGCCAGCAGTGATTCTGTAATGGACAGGGGGATGGCTGGGGCCAACGTCCTGACTTTC	CASSDSVMDRGMAGANVLTF
TRBV28	TRBJ1-2	NA	NA	TGTGCCAGCAGTTTGACCCAGGGAGGTCGCGGCTACACCTTC	CASSLTQGGRGYTF
TRBV7-9	TRBJ1-2	NA	NA	TGTGCCAGCAGCAAGCAGGAAGGTGGCTACACCTTC	CASSKQEGGYTF
TRBV4-2	TRBJ1-5	NA	once	TGTGCCAGCAGCCAAGATATCATTAATCAGCCCCAGCATTTT	CASSQDIINQPQHF
TRBV19	TRBJ2-1	NA	NA	TGTGCCAGTATGGTGGGAATGAGCTCCTACAATGAGCAGTTCTTC	CASMVGMSSYNEQFF
TRBV9	TRBJ2-2	TRBD1	NA	TGTGCCAGCAGCGGGGGACAGGGTAACCCCAACACCGGGGAGCTGTTTTTT	CASSGGQGNPNTGELFF
TRBV27	TRBJ2-7	NA	NA	TGTGCCAGCAGTCGGGGGTTCGGTTTAGGCACCTACGAGCAGTACTTC	CASSRGFGLGTYEQYF
TRBV30	TRBJ2-6	TRBD1	NA	TGTGCCTGGAGTCTCTTACAGGGGGCTCGATTCTCTGGGGCCAACGTCCTGACTTTC	CAWSLLQGARFSGANVLTF
TRBV11-2	TRBJ2-1	TRBD2	NA	TGTGCCAGCAGCTTAAGGGTAGCGGGGGGGGTCAATGAGCAGTTCTTC	CASSLRVAGGVNEQFF
TRBV19	TRBJ2-7	NA	NA	TGTGCCAGTAGTCTCCGCGGGACGAGGTACTTC	CASSLRGTRYF
TRBV27	TRBJ2-7	TRBD1	NA	TGTGCCAGCAGGCCCGGGACAGGTTTCGGCGAGCAGTACTTC	CASRPGTGFGEQYF
TRBV18	TRBJ2-5	TRBD1	NA	TGTGCCAGCTCATCACAGGGGTGGGAGACCCAGTACTTC	CASSSQGWETQYF
TRBV6-1	TRBJ2-1	TRBD1	few	TGTGCCACCTACTCGAAGACAGGGGAGGTTGAGCAGTTCTTC	CATYSKTGEVEQFF
TRBV2	TRBJ1-2	NA	NA	TGTGCCAGCAGTGTAGCGACAGACTATGGCTACACCTTC	CASSVATDYGYTF
TRBV11-2	TRBJ1-1	TRBD1	few	TGTGCCAGCAGCTACCAGACAGGGGGCAGTAAGAACACTGAAGCTTTCTTT	CASSYQTGGSKNTEAFF
TRBV19	TRBJ1-1	NA	NA	TGTGCCAGTACGCGACTCAAGAACACTGAAGCTTTCTTT	CASTRLKNTEAFF
TRBV6-6	TRBJ1-5	NA	NA	TGTGCCAGCAGTCCCCACCCTGGACGGAATAGCAATCAGCCCCAGCATTTT	CASSPHPGRNSNQPQHF
TRBV19	TRBJ1-5	TRBD1	NA	TGTGCCAGTAGTACCCTGGACAGGGCGAGCAATCAGCCCCAGCATTTT	CASSTLDRASNQPQHF
TRBV11-2	TRBJ2-5	TRBD2	NA	TGTGCCAGCAGCCTAGCGGGGGCAGGAGAGACCCAGTACTTC	CASSLAGAGETQYF
TRBV11-2	TRBJ1-4	TRBD1	once	TGTGCCAGCAGCTCTGGGACAGTGCCATCTGAAAAACTGTTTTTT	CASSSGTVPSEKLFF
TRBV14	TRBJ2-1	TRBD2	NA	TGTGCCAGCAGCCAAGGAGTCCGCGGGAGTAGGTACAATGAGCAGTTCTTC	CASSQGVRGSRYNEQFF
TRBV2	TRBJ1-2	TRBD1	NA	TGTGCCAGCAGTACCGGGACAGGGAAGTATGGCTACACCTTC	CASSTGTGKYGYTF
TRBV11-3	TRBJ1-1	NA	NA	TGTGCCAGCAGCCGGGACGGAGAGGGCACTGAAGCTTTCTTT	CASSRDGEGTEAFF
TRBV4-1	TRBJ2-7	TRBD2	NA	TGCGCCAGCAGCCAAGAAGTAGGGCCCGGGACTAGCGAATACGAGCAGTACTTC	CASSQEVGPGTSEYEQYF
TRBV2	TRBJ1-2	NA	NA	TGTGCCAGCAGACCCAAGGGGGGAAAGAACTATGGCTACACCTTC	CASRPKGGKNYGYTF
TRBV5-4	TRBJ2-1	TRBD2	NA	TGTGCCAGTTGTTTTGGGACTAGCGCCTACAATGAGCAGTTCTTC	CASCFGTSAYNEQFF
TRBV7-9	TRBJ2-7	TRBD1	NA	TGTGCCAGCAGCTCACAGGGGGACGAGCAGTACTTC	CASSSQGDEQYF
TRBV19	TRBJ1-6	NA	NA	TGTGCCAGTAGTATAACGAGATCCGGATCCTATAATTCACCCCTCCACTTT	CASSITRSGSYNSPLHF
TRBV27	TRBJ2-3	TRBD1	NA	TGTGCCAGCAGTTTATGGGGACAGCGGACAGATACGCAGTATTTT	CASSLWGQRTDTQYF